This T cell receptor beta chain was observed in a study of T cell responses to AZD1222 COVID-19 vaccine. Sequenced by immunoSEQ multiplex PCR; TCRdb stores in-frame clones only, minus some. The table includes 150,000 to 200,000 clones, more than 80% detected once. The clonotype comes from an adult who received the MenACWY meningococcal vaccine as a control. This sample comprised peripheral blood, obtained 28 days after the second dose of the MenACWY control vaccine.

The CDR3 here is CASSLAASYHNEQFF. The CDR3 bases are TGTGCCAGCAGCTTAGCGGCTAGCTATCACAATGAGCAGTTCTTC. This chain links TRBV7-2 with TRBJ2-1, with D possibly matching TRBD2 (5 bases). CDR1 is SGHTA and CDR2 is FQGNSA in the germline V gene. V was pared by 0 bases and J by 5 bases, with 11 bases between. The CDR3 is 15 residues long. Complete variable domain (other parts from reference TRBV7-2 and TRBJ2-1): GAGVSQSPSNKVTEKGKDVELRCDPISGHTALYWYRQSLGQGLEFLIYFQGNSAPDKSGLPSDRFSAERTGGSVSTLTIQRTQQEDSAVYLCASSLAASYHNEQFFGPGTRLTVL.